Following are 5 T cell receptor beta chains from one sample sequenced in a study of blood T cell repertoires in COVID-19. Generated by immunoSEQ multiplex PCR, the TCRdb table keeps only in-frame clones and is missing some. Of about 100,000 clones detected, 80% appear once; the ten largest clones hold roughly a third. The sequencing input was peripheral blood. Every receptor here comes from a man aged 65 to 79 with active or convalescent COVID-19.

In this sample, this clone turned up once. The chain joins TRBV6-5 to TRBJ2-3; weak D call: TRBD2 (7 bases). The length of the CDR3 is 15 residues. With 7 bases removed from V and 2 bases from J, the gap between germline ends came to 16 bases. CDR1 MNHEY and CDR2 SVGAGI come from the germline V gene. DNA for the CDR3: TGTGCCAGCACAAATGGAGGGGGGGCCACAGATACGCAGTATTTT. This codes for CASTNGGGATDTQYF.

The rearrangement links TRBV6-2 or TRBV6-3 to TRBJ2-7; perhaps TRBD2 as D (5 bases). V was shortened by 2 bases and J by 0 bases, with 11 bases between the two germline ends. Germline V gene data show CDR1 as MNHEY and CDR2 as SVGEGT. The CDR3 is 15 residues long. The CDR3: CASSYGSVSSYEQYF. The CDR3 nucleotides are TGTGCCAGCAGTTACGGGAGCGTGAGCTCCTACGAGCAGTACTTC.

The DNA of the CDR3 is TGTGCCAGCAGTTACCCCCAGAGAGGAAGCAAAAACATTCAGTACTTC. It is translated as CASSYPQRGSKNIQYF. The gene calls are TRBV28 and TRBJ2-4, with D hard to call. The V gene lost 4 bases and the J gene lost 3 bases, with 16 bases spanning the gap. This CDR3 contains 16 residues. CDR1 MDHEN and CDR2 SYDVKM come from the germline V gene.

The count of this clone is one. This chain connects TRBV4-3 to TRBJ1-2; D ambiguous. The CDR3 runs to 16 residues. Germline-derived CDR1 and CDR2 are LGHNA and YSLEER. Trimming removed 5 bases at V and 8 bases at J, with 24 bases between. This CDR3 is CASSDDLTPSYLGYTF. As DNA, the CDR3 is TGCGCCAGCAGCGATGACTTGACTCCCTCCTATTTAGGCTACACCTTC.

This rearrangement joins TRBV4-2 to TRBJ2-5; 11 bases map to TRBD2. J gave up 2 bases and V 3 bases, and 2 bases lay outside the gene matches. CDR3 length: 15 amino acids. Per the germline V gene, CDR1 is LGHNA and CDR2 is YNFKEQ. CDR3 sequence reads: CASSHGTSGQETQYF. The CDR3 region has the DNA TGTGCCAGCAGCCATGGGACTAGCGGTCAAGAGACCCAGTACTTC.